Below, 30 T cell receptor beta chains from the same sample are listed, as sequenced in a study of blood T cell repertoires in COVID-19. Using immunoSEQ multiplex PCR, the repertoire was profiled, and TCRdb retains in-frame clones only, with some absent. Of about 140,000 clones in the sample, approximately 84% are singletons; the top ten hold 3% to 5%. Sequencing used peripheral blood. All receptors derive from a woman in her sixties with acute or convalescent COVID-19.

The genes are TRBV3-1 (or the pseudogene TRBV3-2) and TRBJ2-1; TRBD2 matches at 10 bases. The CDR3 has 15 residues. Germline CDR1 and CDR2: LGHDT and YNNKEL (reference sequence). With V trimmed by 1 base and J by 7 bases, 4 bases remained unmatched. The CDR3 DNA is TGTGCCAGCAGCCAAGCTAGCGGGAGTTCAAATGAGCAGTTCTTC. It specifies CASSQASGSSNEQFF.

V gene TRBV6-6 combines with J gene TRBJ1-1; 7 bases are a match to TRBD1. The CDR3 runs to 17 residues. The ends lost 5 bases at V and 0 bases at J; junction bases unmatched: 12. The germline gives CDR1 MNHNY, CDR2 SVGAGI (reference sequence). Here the CDR3 DNA reads TGTGCCAGCAGTCCACGCCGACAGGGTTTCATGAACACTGAAGCTTTCTTT. It specifies CASSPRRQGFMNTEAFF.

This clone was counted between two and nine times. The chain couples TRBV4-1 to TRBJ1-1, with 7 bases that match TRBD1. The V segment lost 2 bases and the J segment 1 base; nucleotides outside the gene matches: 1. Germline CDR1 MGHRA, CDR2 YSYEKL. The CDR3 runs to 14 residues. CDR3 region: CASSQRTGNTEAFF. For the CDR3, the DNA is TGCGCCAGCAGCCAACGGACAGGGAACACTGAAGCTTTCTTT.

The chain recombines TRBV2 with TRBJ2-3; 11 bases map to TRBD2. V shed 6 bases, J shed 6 bases, and the junction held 5 bases outside the gene matches. CDR1 and CDR2 from the germline V gene are SNHLY and FYNNEI. This CDR3 comprises 14 residues. CDR3 in amino acids: CASRLLAGADTQYF. The CDR3 nucleotides read TGTGCCAGCAGGCTACTAGCGGGAGCGGATACGCAGTATTTT.

The chain joins TRBV28 to TRBJ1-1, with 8 bases aligning to TRBD1. Germline trimming cut 8 bases from V and 2 bases from J; bases unmatched to any gene: 7. Germline lookup yields CDR1 MDHEN and CDR2 SYDVKM. The CDR3 spans 14 residues. CDR3: CASYPQGGNTEAFF. In DNA, the CDR3 is TGTGCCAGCTATCCACAGGGGGGAAACACTGAAGCTTTCTTT.

A note on this clone: This sample also contains other DNA sequences that code for the same CDR3. The CDR3 sequence: CASSYSTGDYGYTF. CDR3 coding DNA: TGTGCCAGCAGTTACTCAACAGGGGACTATGGCTACACCTTC. V gene TRBV6-5 combines with J gene TRBJ1-2, with 7 bases lining up with TRBD1. The V gene's germline CDR1 is MNHEY and CDR2 SVGAGI. The length of the CDR3 is 14 residues. J lost 3 bases, V lost 0 bases, and 1 base had no gene match.

The chain joins TRBV5-1 to TRBJ2-5, with a tentative D call TRBD2 (6 bases). The CDR3 is made up of 19 amino acids. Germline V CDR1 and CDR2: SGHRS, YFSETQ. Trimming removed 0 bases at V and 5 bases at J, with 26 bases between. CDR3 sequence reads: CASSLVLGGGRGERETQYF. CDR3 in DNA: TGCGCCAGCAGCTTGGTCCTCGGGGGTGGACGAGGGGAACGTGAGACCCAGTACTTC. Full variable domain (outside the CDR3, taken from reference TRBV5-1 and TRBJ2-5): KAGVTQTPRYLIKTRGQQVTLSCSPISGHRSVSWYQQTPGQGLQFLFEYFSETQRNKGNFPGRFSGRQFSNSRSEMNVSTLELGDSALYLCASSLVLGGGRGERETQYFGPGTRLLVL.

The chain links TRBV28 to TRBJ2-1; TRBD2 might be the D (5 bases). Germline V gene data show CDR1 as MDHEN and CDR2 as SYDVKM. V was cut by 3 bases and J by 12 bases, with 12 bases left in between. This CDR3 spans 12 amino acids. The CDR3 loop is CASSLRAERQFF. In DNA, the CDR3 is TGTGCCAGCAGTTTGCGGGCTGAACGGCAGTTCTTC.

This sequence joins TRBV7-2 and TRBJ1-2, with 7 bases matching TRBD1. Germline V lookup: CDR1 SGHTA, CDR2 FQGNSA. V was clipped by 6 bases and J by 7 bases; unmatched bases: 11. The CDR3 has 14 amino acids. CDR3: CASRPQLQGGGYTF. Here the CDR3 DNA reads TGTGCCAGCAGACCTCAACTCCAGGGGGGTGGCTACACCTTC.

This clone has a single count. The gene calls are TRBV5-4 and TRBJ1-5, with D tentatively TRBD1 (6 bases). Trimming cost V 5 bases and J 4 bases, with 13 bases left between them. The CDR3 covers 14 residues. Germline V gene lookup returns CDR1 SGHNT and CDR2 YYREEE (reference sequence). The CDR3 loop reads CASSFQGWNQPQHF. DNA of the CDR3: TGTGCCAGCAGTTTCCAGGGGTGGAATCAGCCCCAGCATTTT.

The V and J genes are TRBV19 and TRBJ2-1; D might be TRBD1 (6 bases). V dropped 2 bases and J dropped 4 bases, with 12 bases sitting between them. The CDR3 covers 15 residues. Germline loops: CDR1 LNHDA, CDR2 SQIVND (reference sequence). The CDR3 reads CASSILQGWYNEQFF. Here the CDR3 DNA reads TGTGCCAGTAGTATATTACAGGGATGGTACAATGAGCAGTTCTTC.

The CDR3 nucleotides read TGTGCCAGCAGATATGGACAGGGTGATGGCTACACCTTC. Encoded protein: CASRYGQGDGYTF. The rearrangement uses TRBV3-1 (or the pseudogene TRBV3-2) and TRBJ1-2; 8 bases are shared with TRBD1. The CDR3 has 13 amino acids. The trim removed 6 bases at V and 6 bases at J, leaving 6 bases unmatched. Germline lookup yields CDR1 LGHDT and CDR2 YNNKEL (reference sequence).

V is TRBV19 and J is TRBJ1-5; D not certain. V gave up 6 bases and J gave up 4 bases, with 13 bases separating them. The germline V gene has CDR1 LNHDA and CDR2 SQIVND (reference sequence). The CDR3 has 14 residues. The CDR3 reads CASRLGRANQPQHF. As DNA, the CDR3 is TGTGCCAGTAGGCTAGGCAGAGCAAATCAGCCCCAGCATTTT. The full variable domain, rest sourced from reference TRBV19 and TRBJ1-5, is DGGITQSPKYLFRKEGQNVTLSCEQNLNHDAMYWYRQDPGQGLRLIYYSQIVNDFQKGDIAEGYSVSREKKESFPLTVTSAQKNPTAFYLCASRLGRANQPQHFGDGTRLSIL.

The chain has TRBV2 and TRBJ1-1; tentative D call: TRBD1 (6 bases). This CDR3 is built from 16 residues. Germline assignment: CDR1 SNHLY and CDR2 FYNNEI. The ends were cut back, 2 bases at V and 0 bases at J, with 13 bases in the middle. The CDR3 sequence is CASSENPHRVNTEAFF. CDR3 in DNA: TGTGCCAGCAGTGAAAACCCGCACAGGGTGAACACTGAAGCTTTCTTT.

This chain uses TRBV28 with TRBJ2-5; 7 nucleotides line up with TRBD1. J gave up 5 bases and V 6 bases, and 3 bases lay outside the gene matches. The CDR3 contains 12 residues. Germline V gene sequence: CDR1 MDHEN, CDR2 SYDVKM. In nucleotides, the CDR3 is TGTGCCAGCAGACTCAGGGGGGAGACCCAGTACTTC. This encodes CASRLRGETQYF.

This clone was observed a single time. The chain carries TRBV24-1 and TRBJ2-3, with TRBD2 identical over 12 bases. Trimming removed 3 bases from V and 0 bases from J; junction bases left unmatched: 3. Germline lookup yields CDR1 KGHDR and CDR2 SFDVKD. This CDR3 comprises 17 residues. CDR3: CATSDITSGRSTDTQYF. For the CDR3, the DNA is TGTGCCACCAGTGATATTACTAGCGGGAGGAGCACAGATACGCAGTATTTT.

CDR3 sequence: CASSSSRLAGGAETQYF. CDR3 DNA: TGTGCCAGCAGCTCCTCAAGACTAGCGGGAGGGGCGGAGACCCAGTACTTC. The chain recombines TRBV7-9 with TRBJ2-5, with TRBD2 matching over 14 bases. This CDR3 spans 17 amino acids. Germline assignment: CDR1 SEHNR and CDR2 FQNEAQ (reference sequence). V gave up 4 bases and J gave up 5 bases; unmatched junction bases: 9.

The chain has TRBV7-9 and TRBJ1-3, with 8 nucleotides matching TRBD1. This CDR3 region has 15 residues. V lost 5 bases to trimming and J lost 4 bases; unmatched junction nucleotides: 7. Germline V gene sequence: CDR1 SEHNR, CDR2 FQNEAQ (reference sequence). The CDR3 DNA sequence: TGTGCCAGCAGCCCCCAGGGGGCTTCAGGAAACACCATATATTTT. Translated: CASSPQGASGNTIYF.

V and J are TRBV11-2 and TRBJ2-3; weak D call: TRBD1 (5 bases). This CDR3 has 13 amino acids. Germline values: CDR1 SGHAT, CDR2 FQNNGV. With 5 bases removed from V and 8 bases from J, the gap between germline ends came to 14 bases. CDR3 bases: TGTGCCAGCAGCCCGCAGGGCACTCCTACGCAGTATTTT. Amino acids: CASSPQGTPTQYF.

This clone was seen more than once but under ten times. V is TRBV28 and J is TRBJ1-4, with 7 positions matching TRBD1. The germline gives CDR1 MDHEN, CDR2 SYDVKM. J gave up 4 bases and V 6 bases, and 5 bases lay outside the gene matches. This CDR3 contains 14 residues. DNA for the CDR3: TGTGCCAGCAGCCAGGGACAGCTTAATGAAAAACTGTTTTTT. The encoded protein is CASSQGQLNEKLFF. Based on the CDR3 plus reference TRBV28 and TRBJ1-4, the full variable domain is DVKVTQSSRYLVKRTGEKVFLECVQDMDHENMFWYRQDPGLGLRLIYFSYDVKMKEKGDIPEGYSVSREKKERFSLILESASTNQTSMYLCASSQGQLNEKLFFGSGTQLSVL.

The V gene is TRBV9, the J gene TRBJ2-1; D not resolved. The germline V gene encodes CDR1 SGDLS and CDR2 YYNGEE. This CDR3 spans 16 amino acids. Trimming shortened V by 4 bases and J by 0 bases, and 14 bases separated the two germline ends. The CDR3 loop reads CASSHNLERSYNEQFF. The DNA for the CDR3 is TGTGCCAGCAGCCACAACCTAGAGCGCTCCTACAATGAGCAGTTCTTC.

This rearrangement joins TRBV11-3 to TRBJ2-2; D might be TRBD1 (5 bases). V shed 2 bases and J shed 0 bases, with 7 bases lying between them. This CDR3 comprises 15 residues. CDR1 and CDR2 from the germline V gene are SGHNT and YENEEA. The CDR3 DNA sequence: TGTGCCAGCAGCTTAACAGGCACGAACACCGGGGAGCTGTTTTTT. As protein: CASSLTGTNTGELFF.

The chain links TRBV13 to TRBJ2-7, with 7 bases identical to TRBD1. With 5 bases clipped from V and 5 bases from J, the junction kept 3 bases outside the gene matches. This CDR3 spans 12 amino acids. The germline CDR1 and CDR2 sequences are PRHDT and FYEKMQ (reference sequence). The CDR3 here is CASSVTGDEQYF. The CDR3, as DNA: TGTGCCAGCAGCGTAACAGGGGACGAGCAGTACTTC.

The rearrangement uses TRBV6-5 and TRBJ2-1; D is possibly TRBD2 (6 bases). The CDR3 covers 14 residues. Germline loops: CDR1 MNHEY, CDR2 SVGAGI. Trimming shortened V by 5 bases and J by 6 bases, and 14 bases separated the two germline ends. This CDR3 is CASSTQWRGNEQFF. The CDR3 nucleotides are TGTGCCAGCAGTACCCAATGGAGGGGCAATGAGCAGTTCTTC.

The V call is TRBV3-1 (or the pseudogene TRBV3-2), the J call TRBJ2-7; 7 positions agree with TRBD1. The germline CDR1 and CDR2 sequences are LGHDT and YNNKEL (reference sequence). V was pared by 4 bases and J by 3 bases, with 6 bases of the junction left unmatched. The CDR3 consists of 14 residues. CDR3 coding DNA: TGTGCCAGCAGCCCGAGGGGGCTTGGCTACGAGCAGTACTTC. This sequence encodes CASSPRGLGYEQYF.

In its sample, this clone was seen a few times. The chain employs TRBV27 and TRBJ1-2, with D perhaps matching TRBD1 (6 bases). Trimming cost V 4 bases and J 8 bases, with 23 bases left between them. There are 16 residues in the CDR3. Germline values: CDR1 MNHEY, CDR2 SMNVEV (reference sequence). This CDR3 reads CASSWKGRGVLGGYTF. As DNA, the CDR3 is TGTGCCAGCAGTTGGAAAGGCAGGGGAGTTTTAGGGGGCTACACCTTC.

J is TRBJ1-5 and V is TRBV15; D is uncertain. From germline, CDR1 is LNHNV and CDR2 YYDKDF (reference sequence). CDR3 length: 15 amino acids. Trimming removed 0 bases from V and 1 base from J, with 7 bases in between. CDR3 residues: CATSRDVGSNQPQHF. The CDR3, as DNA: TGTGCCACCAGCAGAGATGTCGGGAGCAATCAGCCCCAGCATTTT.

The chain has TRBV28 and TRBJ1-2; D unclear. Per germline, CDR1 MDHEN and CDR2 SYDVKM. The V end lost 4 bases, the J end lost 2 bases, and 17 bases lay between the germline ends. This CDR3 has 16 residues. CDR3 sequence: CASSSNSRVLNYGYTF. CDR3 sequence (DNA): TGTGCCAGCAGTTCCAACTCCCGGGTCCTAAACTATGGCTACACCTTC.

J is TRBJ1-1 and V is TRBV27, with D unresolved. In germline, CDR1 is MNHEY, CDR2 SMNVEV (reference sequence). V lost 4 bases and J 2 bases, leaving 14 bases between the germline ends. The CDR3 covers 15 residues. As DNA, the CDR3 is TGTGCCAGCAGTTATTACGAAACGAGAAACACTGAAGCTTTCTTT. Its translation is CASSYYETRNTEAFF.

The J gene is TRBJ1-5, the V gene TRBV6-2 or TRBV6-3, with D maybe TRBD1 (6 bases). Trimming shortened V by 5 bases and J by 0 bases, and 14 bases separated the two germline ends. This CDR3 has 16 residues. Germline loops: CDR1 MNHEY, CDR2 SVGEGT. The CDR3 loop is CASSTDRFSSNQPQHF. In nucleotides, the CDR3 is TGTGCCAGCAGTACCGACAGGTTTAGTAGCAATCAGCCCCAGCATTTT.